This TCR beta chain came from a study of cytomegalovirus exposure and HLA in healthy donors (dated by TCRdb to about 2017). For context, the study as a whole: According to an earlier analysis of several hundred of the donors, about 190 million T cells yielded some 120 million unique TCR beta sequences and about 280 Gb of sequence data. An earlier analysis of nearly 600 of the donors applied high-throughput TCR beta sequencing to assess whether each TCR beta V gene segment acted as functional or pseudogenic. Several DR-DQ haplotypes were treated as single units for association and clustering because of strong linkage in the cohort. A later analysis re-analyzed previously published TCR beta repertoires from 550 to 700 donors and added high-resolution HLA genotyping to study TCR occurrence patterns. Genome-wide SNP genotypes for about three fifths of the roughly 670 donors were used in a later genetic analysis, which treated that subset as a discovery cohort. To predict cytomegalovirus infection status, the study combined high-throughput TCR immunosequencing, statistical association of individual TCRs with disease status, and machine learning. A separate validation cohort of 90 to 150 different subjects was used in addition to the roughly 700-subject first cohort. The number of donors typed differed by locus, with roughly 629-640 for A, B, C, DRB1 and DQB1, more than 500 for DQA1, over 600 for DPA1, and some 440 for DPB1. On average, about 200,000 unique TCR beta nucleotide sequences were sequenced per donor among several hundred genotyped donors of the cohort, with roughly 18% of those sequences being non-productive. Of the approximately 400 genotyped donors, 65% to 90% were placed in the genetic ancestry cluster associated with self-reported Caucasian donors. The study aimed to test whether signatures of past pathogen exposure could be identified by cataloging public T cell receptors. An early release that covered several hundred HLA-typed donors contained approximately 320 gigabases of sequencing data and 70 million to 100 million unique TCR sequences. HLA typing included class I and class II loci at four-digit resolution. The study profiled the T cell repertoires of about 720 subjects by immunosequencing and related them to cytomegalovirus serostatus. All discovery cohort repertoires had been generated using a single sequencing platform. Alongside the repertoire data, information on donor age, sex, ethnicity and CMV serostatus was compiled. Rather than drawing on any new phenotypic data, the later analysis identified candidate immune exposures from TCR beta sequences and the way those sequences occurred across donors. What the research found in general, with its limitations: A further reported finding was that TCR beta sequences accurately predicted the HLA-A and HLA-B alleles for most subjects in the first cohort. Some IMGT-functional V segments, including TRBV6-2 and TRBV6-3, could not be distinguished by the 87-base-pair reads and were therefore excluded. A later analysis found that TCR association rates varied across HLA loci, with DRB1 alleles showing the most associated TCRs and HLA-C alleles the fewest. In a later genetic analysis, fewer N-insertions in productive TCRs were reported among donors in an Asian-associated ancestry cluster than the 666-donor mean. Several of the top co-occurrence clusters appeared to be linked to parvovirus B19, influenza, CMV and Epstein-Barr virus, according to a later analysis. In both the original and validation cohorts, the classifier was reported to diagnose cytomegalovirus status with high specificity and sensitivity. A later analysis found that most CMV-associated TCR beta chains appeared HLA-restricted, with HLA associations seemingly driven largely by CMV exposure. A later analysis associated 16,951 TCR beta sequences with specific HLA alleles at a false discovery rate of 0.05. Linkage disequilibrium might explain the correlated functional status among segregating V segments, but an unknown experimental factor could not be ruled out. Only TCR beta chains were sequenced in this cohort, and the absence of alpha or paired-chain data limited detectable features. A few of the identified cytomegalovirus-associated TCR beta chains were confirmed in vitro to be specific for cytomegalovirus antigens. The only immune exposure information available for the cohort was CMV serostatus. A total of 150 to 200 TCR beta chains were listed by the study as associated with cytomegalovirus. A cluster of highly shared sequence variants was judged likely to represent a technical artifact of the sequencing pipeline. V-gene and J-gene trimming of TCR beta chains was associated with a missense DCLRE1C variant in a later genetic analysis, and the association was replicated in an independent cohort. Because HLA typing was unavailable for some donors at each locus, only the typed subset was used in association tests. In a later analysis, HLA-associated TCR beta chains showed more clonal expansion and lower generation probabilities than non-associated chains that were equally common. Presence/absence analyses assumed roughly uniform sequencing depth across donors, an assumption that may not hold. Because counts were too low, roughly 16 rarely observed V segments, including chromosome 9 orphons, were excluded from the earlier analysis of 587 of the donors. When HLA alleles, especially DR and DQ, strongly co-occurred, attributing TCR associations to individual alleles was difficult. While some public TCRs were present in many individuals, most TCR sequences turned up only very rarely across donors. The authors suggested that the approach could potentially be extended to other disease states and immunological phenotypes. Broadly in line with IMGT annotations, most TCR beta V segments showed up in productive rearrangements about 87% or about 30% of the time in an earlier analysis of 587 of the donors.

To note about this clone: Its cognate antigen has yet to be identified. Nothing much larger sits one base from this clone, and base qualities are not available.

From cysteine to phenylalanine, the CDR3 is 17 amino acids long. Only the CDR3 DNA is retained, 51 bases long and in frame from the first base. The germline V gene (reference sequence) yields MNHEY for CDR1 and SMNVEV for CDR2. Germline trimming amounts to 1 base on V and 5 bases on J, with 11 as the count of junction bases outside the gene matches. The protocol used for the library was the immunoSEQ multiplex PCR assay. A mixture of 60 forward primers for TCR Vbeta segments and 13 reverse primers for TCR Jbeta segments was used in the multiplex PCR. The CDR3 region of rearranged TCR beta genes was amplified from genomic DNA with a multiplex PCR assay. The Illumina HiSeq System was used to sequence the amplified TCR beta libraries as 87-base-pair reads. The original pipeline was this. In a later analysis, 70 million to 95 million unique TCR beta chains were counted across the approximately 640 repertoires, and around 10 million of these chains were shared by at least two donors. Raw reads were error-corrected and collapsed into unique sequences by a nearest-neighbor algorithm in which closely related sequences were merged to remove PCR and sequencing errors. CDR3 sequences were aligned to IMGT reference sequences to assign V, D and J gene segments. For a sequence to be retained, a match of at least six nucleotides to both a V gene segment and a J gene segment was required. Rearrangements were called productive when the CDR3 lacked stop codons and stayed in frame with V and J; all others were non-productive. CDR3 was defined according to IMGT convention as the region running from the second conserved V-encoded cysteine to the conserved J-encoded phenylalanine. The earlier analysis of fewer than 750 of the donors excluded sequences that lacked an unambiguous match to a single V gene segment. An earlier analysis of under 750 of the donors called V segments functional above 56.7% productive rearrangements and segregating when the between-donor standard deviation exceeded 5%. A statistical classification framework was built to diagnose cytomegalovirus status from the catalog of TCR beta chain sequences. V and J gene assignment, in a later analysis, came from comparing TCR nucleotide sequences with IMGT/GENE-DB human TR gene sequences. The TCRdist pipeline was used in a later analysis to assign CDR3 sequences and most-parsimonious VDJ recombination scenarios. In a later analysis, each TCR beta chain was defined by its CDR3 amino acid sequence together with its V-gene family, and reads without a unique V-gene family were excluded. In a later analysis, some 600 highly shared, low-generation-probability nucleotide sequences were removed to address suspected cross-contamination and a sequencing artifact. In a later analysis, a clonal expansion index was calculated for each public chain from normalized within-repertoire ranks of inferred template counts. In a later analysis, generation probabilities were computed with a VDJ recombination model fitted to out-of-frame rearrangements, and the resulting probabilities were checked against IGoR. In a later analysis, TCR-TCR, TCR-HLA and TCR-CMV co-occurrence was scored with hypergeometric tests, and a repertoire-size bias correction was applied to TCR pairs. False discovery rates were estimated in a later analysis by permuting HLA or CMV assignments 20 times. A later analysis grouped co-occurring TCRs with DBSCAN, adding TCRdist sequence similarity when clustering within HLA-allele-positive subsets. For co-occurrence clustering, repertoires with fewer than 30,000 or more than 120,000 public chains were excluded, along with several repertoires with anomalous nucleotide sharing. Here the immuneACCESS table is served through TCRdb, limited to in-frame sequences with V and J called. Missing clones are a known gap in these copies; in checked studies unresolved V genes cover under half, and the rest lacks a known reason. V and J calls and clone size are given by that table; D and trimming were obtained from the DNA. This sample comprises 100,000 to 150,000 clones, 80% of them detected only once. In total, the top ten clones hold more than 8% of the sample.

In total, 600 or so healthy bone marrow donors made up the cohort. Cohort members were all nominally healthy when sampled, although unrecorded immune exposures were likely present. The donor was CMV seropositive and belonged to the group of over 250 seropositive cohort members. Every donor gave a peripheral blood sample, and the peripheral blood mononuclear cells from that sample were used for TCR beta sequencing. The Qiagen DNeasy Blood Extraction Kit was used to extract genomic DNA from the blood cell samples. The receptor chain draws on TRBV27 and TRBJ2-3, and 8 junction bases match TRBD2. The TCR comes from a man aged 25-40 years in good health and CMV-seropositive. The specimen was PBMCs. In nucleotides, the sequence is TGTGCCAGCAGTTTATTCGGGGGGGCCGGGTTTGGAGATACGCAGTATTTT. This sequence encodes CASSLFGGAGFGDTQYF.